This paragraph reports one T cell receptor beta chain. This entry comes from a study of T cell responses to AZD1222 COVID-19 vaccine. Across the study: Whether given at about 4 or about 12 weeks, second doses were pooled.

Sequenced by immunoSEQ multiplex PCR; TCRdb stores in-frame clones only, minus some. The sample has 200,000 or so clones, around 90% seen once. In germline, CDR1 is LNHNV, CDR2 YYDKDF (reference sequence). The ends lost 1 base at V and 6 bases at J; junction bases unmatched: 6. This CDR3 spans 16 amino acids. Sample: peripheral blood, taken on day 0 of AZD1222 vaccination. The chain combines TRBV15 with TRBJ2-2, with 9 positions matching TRBD1. This sequence originates from an adult in good health. CDR3 in DNA: TGTGCCACCAGCAGAGCCAAGGGACAGGGCCCCGGGGAGCTGTTTTTT. The encoded protein is CATSRAKGQGPGELFF.